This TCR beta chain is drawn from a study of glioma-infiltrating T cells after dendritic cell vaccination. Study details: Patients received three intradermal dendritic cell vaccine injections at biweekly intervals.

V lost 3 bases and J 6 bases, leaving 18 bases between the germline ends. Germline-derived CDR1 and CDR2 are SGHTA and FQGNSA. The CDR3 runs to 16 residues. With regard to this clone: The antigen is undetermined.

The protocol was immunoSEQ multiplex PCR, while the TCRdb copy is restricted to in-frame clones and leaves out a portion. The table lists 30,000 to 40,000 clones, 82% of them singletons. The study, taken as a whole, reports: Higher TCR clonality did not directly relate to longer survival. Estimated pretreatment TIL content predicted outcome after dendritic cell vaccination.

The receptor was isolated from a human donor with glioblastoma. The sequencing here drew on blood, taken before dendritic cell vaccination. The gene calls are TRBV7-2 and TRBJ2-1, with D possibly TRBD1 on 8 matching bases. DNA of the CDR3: TGTGCCAGCAGCTTCCTCGGCACAGGGGGGGTCAATGAGCAGTTCTTC. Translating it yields CASSFLGTGGVNEQFF.